Following are 14 T cell receptor beta chains from one sample sequenced in a study of T cells in Graves' hyperthyroidism and ophthalmopathy (dated by TCRdb to about 2019). Library method: multiplex PCR. Instrument on record: Illumina HiSeq 2000. The TCR beta CDR3 regions were amplified from the RNA transcripts. A first-round RT-PCR of the TCR CDR3 used the HTBI primer set with the Qiagen OneStep RT-PCR kit. TCRdb reworked the public reads: Q25 trimming with fastp, MiXCR clone assembly, productive beta chains retained. Each CDR3 protein gets just one entry, which takes the most common genes and DNA from the rows behind it. The sample profile shows a few hundred thousand distinct CDR3 sequences; around 20% of them were found once. The top ten clones comprise roughly two fifths of the sample. The sequenced sample consisted of blood. The source of these receptors is a man in his late teens or twenties with Graves' ophthalmopathy.

V gene TRBV20-1 combines with J gene TRBJ2-7; perhaps D is TRBD1 or TRBD2 (5 bases each). V was pared by 5 bases and J by 0 bases, with 14 bases between. Per the germline V gene, CDR1 is DFQATT and CDR2 is SNEGSKA (reference sequence). The CDR3 runs to 14 residues. CDR3 loop: CSAGGPLSSYEQYF. The CDR3 nucleotides are TGCAGTGCTGGGGGTCCTTTAAGCTCCTACGAGCAGTACTTC.

There are many counts of this clonotype. The chain couples TRBV2 to TRBJ2-3, with D uncertain. The CDR3 extends over 15 amino acids. Germline V gives CDR1 SNHLY, CDR2 FYNNEI. V was pared by 3 bases and J by 6 bases, with 16 bases between. The CDR3 DNA is TGTGCCAGCAGTGATGGACCGTCTCCTGGGGATACGCAGTATTTT. Protein product: CASSDGPSPGDTQYF. Using reference TRBV2 and TRBJ2-3 for the parts outside the CDR3, the full variable domain is EPEVTQTPSHQVTQMGQEVILRCVPISNHLYFYWYRQILGQKVEFLVSFYNNEISEKSEIFDDQFSVERPDGSNFTLKIRSTKLEDSAMYFCASSDGPSPGDTQYFGPGTRLTVL.

This clonotype showed up just a few times. The gene calls are TRBV7-2 and TRBJ2-5, with 9 bases lining up with TRBD2. Germline loops: CDR1 SGHTA, CDR2 FQGNSA. This CDR3 is 16 amino acids long. V shed 1 base, J shed 2 bases, and the junction held 5 bases outside the gene matches. The CDR3 reads CASSLGGSGGQETQYF. As DNA, the CDR3 is TGTGCCAGCAGCTTAGGTGGTAGCGGGGGACAAGAGACCCAGTACTTC.

The DNA for the CDR3 is TGTGCCAGCAGCCCTCCGGGACAGGGTGATGGCTACACCTTC. The encoded protein is CASSPPGQGDGYTF. The chain combines TRBV7-9 with TRBJ1-2; TRBD1 aligns across 9 bases. Germline V gives CDR1 SEHNR, CDR2 FQNEAQ (reference sequence). The CDR3 is made up of 14 amino acids. Trimming cost V 5 bases and J 6 bases; bases outside gene matches: 7.

At least ten counts were recorded for this clonotype. The chain has TRBV3-1 and TRBJ1-1; 7 nucleotides align to TRBD1. The CDR3 length is 15 residues. Germline V gives CDR1 LGHDT, CDR2 YNNKEL (reference sequence). Unmatched junction bases numbered 5, after V lost 3 bases and J lost 1 base. DNA for the CDR3: TGTGCCAGCAGCCACGACAGGGAGGGGAACACTGAAGCTTTCTTT. This translates into CASSHDREGNTEAFF.

This clonotype has just a few counts. The chain recombines TRBV9 with TRBJ2-7; D is uncertain. From germline, CDR1 is SGDLS and CDR2 YYNGEE. This CDR3 comprises 15 residues. V was shortened by 0 bases and J by 0 bases, with 10 bases between the two germline ends. CDR3 coding DNA: TGTGCCAGCAGCGTAGGAGACTCCTACTCCTACGAGCAGTACTTC. It translates to CASSVGDSYSYEQYF.

This CDR3 is CATSGLLAGGIYTQYF. In nucleotides, the CDR3 is TGTGCCACCAGTGGCCTACTAGCGGGGGGCATATATACGCAGTATTTT. The chain has TRBV24-1 and TRBJ2-3, with 12 bases identical to TRBD2. Unmatched junction bases numbered 9, after V lost 5 bases and J lost 7 bases. The CDR3 is 16 residues long. The germline CDR1 and CDR2 sequences are KGHDR and SFDVKD.

This clonotype was found many times. CDR3 bases: TGTGCCAGCAGCGTGAACCCCTCCGGGACAGATACGCAGTATTTT. Encoded protein: CASSVNPSGTDTQYF. This chain connects TRBV9 to TRBJ2-3; D unresolved. The CDR3 contains 15 residues. Trimming pared 2 bases from V and 3 bases from J, leaving 13 bases between. CDR1 is SGDLS, CDR2 YYNGEE, per germline.

This clonotype was detected ten times or more. This chain connects TRBV27 to TRBJ1-2, with D possibly TRBD1 on 6 matching bases. This CDR3 has 16 amino acids. The V and J ends lost 10 bases and 0 bases respectively, with 21 bases between them. CDR1 and CDR2 from the germline V gene are MNHEY and SMNVEV (reference sequence). The CDR3 reads CATKQGSSLANYGYTF. The DNA for the CDR3 is TGTGCCACTAAACAGGGCTCATCCTTAGCTAACTATGGCTACACCTTC.

This chain uses TRBV28 with TRBJ1-1, with 8 bases matching TRBD1. This CDR3 comprises 14 residues. Germline V gene lookup returns CDR1 MDHEN and CDR2 SYDVKM. V shed 5 bases, J shed 6 bases, and the junction held 8 bases outside the gene matches. The CDR3 DNA is TGTGCCAGCAGTCCTCAGGGGGCTGTGGCTGAAGCTTTCTTT. This sequence encodes CASSPQGAVAEAFF. Complete variable domain (other parts from reference TRBV28 and TRBJ1-1): DVKVTQSSRYLVKRTGEKVFLECVQDMDHENMFWYRQDPGLGLRLIYFSYDVKMKEKGDIPEGYSVSREKKERFSLILESASTNQTSMYLCASSPQGAVAEAFFGQGTRLTVV.

The chain recombines TRBV4-1 with TRBJ2-2; D perhaps matches TRBD1 (6 bases). The germline V and J ends were trimmed by 2 bases and 0 bases, with 10 bases remaining between them. The CDR3 is 16 amino acids. Germline-derived CDR1 and CDR2 are MGHRA and YSYEKL. DNA of the CDR3: TGCGCCAGCAGCCAAACCGGGACAACGAACACCGGGGAGCTGTTTTTT. Translating it yields CASSQTGTTNTGELFF.

The gene calls are TRBV27 and TRBJ1-2, with a tentative D call TRBD1 (5 bases). The V and J ends lost 0 bases and 7 bases respectively, with 9 bases between them. The CDR3 contains 13 residues. The germline V gene encodes CDR1 MNHEY and CDR2 SMNVEV (reference sequence). This chain's CDR3 is CASSLSWGTGYTF. The CDR3 DNA sequence: TGTGCCAGCAGTTTATCTTGGGGGACTGGCTACACCTTC.

This chain connects TRBV24-1 to TRBJ2-5; 8 nucleotides agree with TRBD2. The CDR3 is made up of 16 amino acids. V was clipped by 4 bases and J by 3 bases; unmatched bases: 9. CDR1 and CDR2 from the germline V gene are KGHDR and SFDVKD. Here the CDR3 DNA reads TGTGCCACCAGTGAGGGAAGCGGGGGAACAAAAGAGACCCAGTACTTC. Residues: CATSEGSGGTKETQYF.

This clonotype occurred many times. This chain connects TRBV2 to TRBJ1-1; D gene unclear. The CDR3 totals 13 residues. The V gene lost 4 bases and the J gene lost 1 base, with 7 bases spanning the gap. Germline assignment: CDR1 SNHLY and CDR2 FYNNEI. The CDR3 reads CASSGHENTEAFF. CDR3 DNA sequence: TGTGCCAGCAGTGGGCATGAGAACACTGAAGCTTTCTTT.